The 5 T cell receptor beta chains in this list originate from one sample, sequenced in a study of cytomegalovirus exposure and HLA in healthy donors. PCR amplification relied on 60 Vbeta primers (plus 13 Jbeta primers). Produced via immunoSEQ multiplex PCR; TCRdb's table is partial and in-frame only. In the table there are around 63,000 clones, around 80% of which are singletons. Sequenced: PBMCs. These receptors came from a woman in her 30s in good health and CMV-seronegative.

The rearrangement uses TRBV6-6 and TRBJ1-2; a possible D gene is TRBD1 (6 bases). The CDR3 totals 15 residues. Trimming stripped 0 bases from V and 2 bases from J, with 10 bases between. Germline V gene sequence: CDR1 MNHNY, CDR2 SVGAGI (reference sequence). Here the CDR3 DNA reads TGTGCCAGCAGTTACTCCGAGGGGGAGAACTATGGCTACACCTTC. Amino acid sequence: CASSYSEGENYGYTF.

This clone appeared a single time. DNA for the CDR3: TGTGCCTTGATGACTAGCGGGACCTACGAGCAGTACGTC. Translated, it gives CALMTSGTYEQYV. The rearrangement uses TRBV30 and TRBJ2-7, with 11 bases fitting TRBD2. Losses at the gene ends were 7 bases for V and 2 bases for J; bases not matched to a gene: 4. CDR3 size: 13 residues. CDR1 is GTSNPN and CDR2 is SVGIG in the germline V gene (reference sequence).

This clone was picked up a small number of times. The rearrangement uses TRBV5-5 and TRBJ2-5; TRBD1 is a possible D gene (5 bases). Trimming took off 3 bases at V and 4 bases at J, with 7 bases between the two ends. CDR3 length: 12 amino acids. Germline values: CDR1 SGHKS, CDR2 YYEKEE (reference sequence). CDR3 residues: CASSWQGETQYF. CDR3 bases: TGTGCCAGCAGCTGGCAGGGAGAGACCCAGTACTTC.

This chain uses TRBV7-8 with TRBJ2-7; 11 bases match TRBD2. Germline loops: CDR1 SGHVS, CDR2 FQNEAQ. V was clipped by 2 bases and J by 2 bases; unmatched bases: 5. CDR3 length: 16 residues. CDR3 protein: CASSLNSGGEAYEQYF. The DNA of the CDR3 is TGTGCCAGCAGCTTAAATAGCGGGGGGGAGGCCTACGAGCAGTACTTC.

This clone showed up just once. The rearrangement uses TRBV30 and TRBJ2-2; tentatively, D is TRBD1 (5 bases). The CDR3 extends over 13 amino acids. V was clipped by 2 bases and J by 6 bases, with 10 bases between them. Per germline, CDR1 GTSNPN and CDR2 SVGIG (reference sequence). The CDR3 sequence: CAWSSGYSGELFF. The CDR3 DNA reads as TGTGCCTGGAGTTCAGGGTATTCCGGGGAGCTGTTTTTT.